The present T cell receptor (beta chain) was sequenced within a study of tumor-infiltrating lymphocytes in localized non-small cell lung cancer. The assay was immunoSEQ multiplex PCR, and TCRdb's table has in-frame clones only and misses some. This sample has around 10,000 clones, with about three quarters found just once. CDR3 length: 16 residues. V dropped 2 bases and J dropped 1 base, with 14 bases sitting between them. Per the germline V gene, CDR1 is MGHDK and CDR2 is SYGVNS. Sequencing was carried out using lung tumor tissue. The clonotype was recovered from a human donor with non-small cell lung cancer. V gene TRBV25-1 combines with J gene TRBJ1-1; D gene unclear. The CDR3 loop is CASSELGRLSNTEAFF. The CDR3 region has the DNA TGTGCCAGCAGTGAACTAGGGCGACTGTCGAACACTGAAGCTTTCTTT.